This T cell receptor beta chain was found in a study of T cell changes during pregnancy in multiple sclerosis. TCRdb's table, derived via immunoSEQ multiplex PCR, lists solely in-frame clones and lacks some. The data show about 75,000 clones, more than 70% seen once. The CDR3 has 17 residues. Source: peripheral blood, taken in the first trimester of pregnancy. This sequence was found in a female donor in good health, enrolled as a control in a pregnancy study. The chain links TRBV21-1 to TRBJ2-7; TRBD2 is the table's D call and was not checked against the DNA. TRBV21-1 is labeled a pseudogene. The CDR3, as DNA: TGTGCCAGCAGCAAAAAGGAACCGAGCCGGGGCTCCTACGAGCAGTACTTC. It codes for CASSKKEPSRGSYEQYF.